The 32 T cell receptor beta chains below come from one sample, sequenced in a study of shared T cell receptors in the human thymus. Method: immunoSEQ multiplex PCR; TCRdb's copy keeps in-frame clones and lacks some. This sample yields 600,000 or so clones, of which about 90% are seen a single time; over 0.008% belongs to the top ten. This same sample was also part of a study on human thymus T cells.

Source material: thymocytes. These receptor sequences come from a boy younger than two with a congenital heart defect.

The V and J genes are TRBV7-9 and TRBJ1-5, with 7 nucleotides matching TRBD1. The CDR3 is 15 amino acids. Trimming at V came to 4 bases and at J to 5 bases, leaving 8 bases not matched to a gene. The V gene's germline CDR1 is SEHNR and CDR2 FQNEAQ (reference sequence). CDR3 bases: TGTGCCAGCAGCTCCGCGGACAGGAGTGATCAGCCCCAGCATTTT. Translation gives CASSSADRSDQPQHF.

The CDR3 sequence is CARASLWGQYEQYF. As DNA, the CDR3 is TGCGCCAGAGCCTCCCTGTGGGGACAATACGAGCAGTACTTC. The chain combines TRBV10-1 with TRBJ2-7, with D possibly matching TRBD1 (6 bases). CDR3 size: 14 residues. Germline lookup yields CDR1 WNHNN and CDR2 SYGVQD (reference sequence). The V and J ends lost 9 bases and 4 bases respectively, with 19 bases between them.

This chain connects TRBV28 to TRBJ1-2, with D possibly being TRBD1 (6 bases). Trimming stripped 7 bases from V and 4 bases from J, with 19 bases between. The V gene's germline CDR1 is MDHEN and CDR2 SYDVKM. There are 15 residues in the CDR3. The CDR3 sequence: CASTLRGGGGYGYTF. CDR3 DNA: TGTGCCAGCACCCTACGGGGAGGGGGTGGCTATGGCTACACCTTC.

The chain carries TRBV19 and TRBJ1-5; no reliable D call. Germline CDR1 is LNHDA and CDR2 is SQIVND (reference sequence). Trimming left V 1 base short and J 9 bases short, with 16 bases between. The CDR3 extends over 15 amino acids. The CDR3 DNA is TGTGCCAGTAGTATAGGCCAGAGGTGCTTTTGGCCCCAGCATTTT. Its protein is CASSIGQRCFWPQHF.

V is TRBV7-2 and J is TRBJ1-2, with 8 bases that match TRBD1. Germline CDR1 and CDR2: SGHTA and FQGNSA. V gave up 1 base and J gave up 5 bases; unmatched junction bases: 18. CDR3 length: 19 residues. The CDR3, as DNA: TGTGCCAGCAGCTTAGACCACACGGGACAGGCAAAAGGGGCTTATGGCTACACCTTC. Translating it yields CASSLDHTGQAKGAYGYTF.

This clone was observed once. V and J are TRBV4-2 and TRBJ2-3; TRBD2 aligns across 11 bases. The ends lost 0 bases at V and 5 bases at J; junction bases unmatched: 10. Germline V gene lookup returns CDR1 LGHNA and CDR2 YNFKEQ. This CDR3 spans 18 amino acids. CDR3 nucleotide sequence: TGTGCCAGCAGCCAAGATGAGACTAGCGGGGAGGTGAGAGATACGCAGTATTTT. Translated, it gives CASSQDETSGEVRDTQYF.

This sequence joins TRBV11-2 and TRBJ2-7, with a weak D call TRBD2 (6 bases). V lost 0 bases and J 3 bases, leaving 9 bases between the germline ends. Germline values: CDR1 SGHAT, CDR2 FQNNGV. CDR3 size: 14 residues. The CDR3 here is CASSLEGGLYEQYF. The CDR3 DNA follows: TGTGCCAGCAGCTTAGAGGGAGGCCTCTACGAGCAGTACTTC.

The chain employs TRBV28 and TRBJ1-1, with 7 bases identical to TRBD1. Germline V gene lookup returns CDR1 MDHEN and CDR2 SYDVKM. The CDR3 totals 14 residues. V was pared by 3 bases and J by 4 bases, with 5 bases of the junction left unmatched. CDR3 in DNA: TGTGCCAGCAGTTTTACAGGGGTTGGCACTGAAGCTTTCTTT. Amino acids: CASSFTGVGTEAFF. The entire variable domain, with the rest obtained from reference TRBV28 and TRBJ1-1, is as follows: DVKVTQSSRYLVKRTGEKVFLECVQDMDHENMFWYRQDPGLGLRLIYFSYDVKMKEKGDIPEGYSVSREKKERFSLILESASTNQTSMYLCASSFTGVGTEAFFGQGTRLTVV.

This clone was seen a few times. The rearrangement links TRBV19 to TRBJ2-7; 10 bases are shared with TRBD1. The germline CDR1 and CDR2 sequences are LNHDA and SQIVND (reference sequence). CDR3 length equals 13 residues. With V trimmed by 4 bases and J by 7 bases, 4 bases remained unmatched. The CDR3 nucleotides are TGTGCCAGTAGTAGACAGGGGGCGGGGGAGCAGTACTTC. Translating gives CASSRQGAGEQYF.

This clone showed up just once. The junction departs from germline at one end; a sequencing error may be responsible. Other DNA sequences from this sample encode an identical CDR3 as well. CDR3 amino acids: CASSLTGYNSPLHF. The DNA for the CDR3 is TGTGCCAGCAGCTTGACAGGGTATAATTCCCCCCTCCACTTT. J is TRBJ1-6 and V is TRBV5-4; perhaps TRBD1 as D (6 bases). In germline, CDR1 is SGHNT, CDR2 YYREEE (reference sequence). The CDR3 consists of 14 residues.

The chain is built from TRBV7-9 and TRBJ1-1, with D possibly being TRBD1 (5 bases). CDR1 is SEHNR, CDR2 FQNEAQ, per germline (reference sequence). The CDR3 contains 16 residues. Deletions cut 4 bases from V and 1 base from J, with 16 bases between. Here the CDR3 DNA reads TGTGCCAGCAGCTGCTCTGGGGGGGAGGGGAACACTGAAGCTTTCTTT. Translated, it gives CASSCSGGEGNTEAFF. Full variable domain (missing parts from reference TRBV7-9 and TRBJ1-1): DTGVSQNPRHKITKRGQNVTFRCDPISEHNRLYWYRQTLGQGPEFLTYFQNEAQLEKSRLLSDRFSAERPKGSFSTLEIQRTEQGDSAMYLCASSCSGGEGNTEAFFGQGTRLTVV.

The sample holds a few counts of this clone. This chain uses TRBV19 with TRBJ1-2; 7 nucleotides align to TRBD1. Germline trimming cut 3 bases from V and 5 bases from J; bases unmatched to any gene: 12. The CDR3 runs to 16 residues. Germline V gives CDR1 LNHDA, CDR2 SQIVND (reference sequence). CDR3 coding DNA: TGTGCCAGTAGTATTAGTCGGGACAGCAGGATATATGGCTACACCTTC. It encodes CASSISRDSRIYGYTF. The whole variable domain, remainder taken from reference TRBV19 and TRBJ1-2, is DGGITQSPKYLFRKEGQNVTLSCEQNLNHDAMYWYRQDPGQGLRLIYYSQIVNDFQKGDIAEGYSVSREKKESFPLTVTSAQKNPTAFYLCASSISRDSRIYGYTFGSGTRLTVV.

The rearrangement links TRBV11-2 to TRBJ2-3, with D possibly being TRBD2 (6 bases). The germline CDR1 and CDR2 sequences are SGHAT and FQNNGV. This CDR3 spans 15 amino acids. The V gene lost 6 bases and the J gene lost 3 bases, with 16 bases spanning the gap. DNA for the CDR3: TGTGCCAGCAGTTTCGCTCGGGGGAGGACAGATACGCAGTATTTT. The encoded protein is CASSFARGRTDTQYF.

V is TRBV7-2 and J is TRBJ1-1, with D perhaps TRBD1 (6 bases). V lost 5 bases and J lost 1, with 14 bases in between. The CDR3 runs to 15 residues. In germline, CDR1 is SGHTA, CDR2 FQGNSA. The CDR3 coding sequence is TGTGCCAGCAGCCGCAGGGGTGGGAGGAACACTGAAGCTTTCTTT. Protein: CASSRRGGRNTEAFF.

The genes are TRBV10-3 and TRBJ2-7; D unresolved. Germline lookup yields CDR1 ENHRY and CDR2 SYGVKD. CDR3 length equals 12 residues. V was shortened by 6 bases and J by 0 bases, with 6 bases between the two germline ends. CDR3 coding DNA: TGTGCCATCAGGAGTAGCTCCTACGAGCAGTACTTC. As protein: CAIRSSSYEQYF.

The gene calls are TRBV28 and TRBJ1-2, with no clear D. The germline gives CDR1 MDHEN, CDR2 SYDVKM. Trimming removed 3 bases at V and 4 bases at J, with 9 bases between. This CDR3 has 13 amino acids. For the CDR3, the DNA is TGTGCCAGCAGTTTTAACGAGGCCTATGGCTACACCTTC. Translated: CASSFNEAYGYTF.

This clone was counted a single time. V usage is TRBV18 and J usage is TRBJ2-7, with D possibly TRBD1 on 5 matching bases. CDR1 and CDR2 (germline): KGHSH, LQKENI. V dropped 1 base and J dropped 4 bases, with 5 bases sitting between them. CDR3 length: 12 residues. CDR3 amino acids: CASSPRQYEQYF. DNA for the CDR3: TGTGCCAGCTCACCACGACAGTACGAGCAGTACTTC.

The chain links TRBV27 to TRBJ2-3, with 12 bases identical to TRBD1. Germline CDR1 and CDR2: MNHEY and SMNVEV (reference sequence). This CDR3 contains 18 residues. V gave up 5 bases and J gave up 4 bases; unmatched junction bases: 13. CDR3 nucleotide sequence: TGTGCCAGCAGTCTCGCCGCGGGACAGGGGGCTATAGCAGATACGCAGTATTTT. The encoded protein is CASSLAAGQGAIADTQYF.

This chain links TRBV7-6 with TRBJ2-3; 9 positions match TRBD2. CDR3 size: 16 residues. Germline lookup yields CDR1 SGHVS and CDR2 FNYEAQ. Losses at the gene ends were 2 bases for V and 5 bases for J; bases not matched to a gene: 8. The CDR3 is CASSLSGRSQGDTQYF. As DNA, the CDR3 is TGTGCCAGCAGCTTAAGCGGGAGGTCTCAAGGAGATACGCAGTATTTT.

V and J are TRBV7-2 and TRBJ2-5; D perhaps matches TRBD1 (6 bases). This CDR3 contains 16 residues. V gave up 6 bases and J gave up 5 bases, with 22 bases separating them. Germline-derived CDR1 and CDR2 are SGHTA and FQGNSA. CDR3 sequence: CASSLPLRTEPETQYF. As DNA, the CDR3 is TGTGCCAGCAGTTTGCCTCTCCGGACAGAGCCGGAGACCCAGTACTTC.

V gene TRBV5-1 combines with J gene TRBJ2-7; TRBD2 matches 8 bases. Trimming cost V 3 bases and J 3 bases; bases outside gene matches: 11. The V gene's germline CDR1 is SGHRS and CDR2 YFSETQ. The CDR3 covers 16 residues. The CDR3 spells CASSCSGIRGNYEQYF. Here the CDR3 DNA reads TGCGCCAGCAGCTGTAGCGGGATAAGGGGCAACTACGAGCAGTACTTC. The variable domain in full, with the rest retrieved from reference TRBV5-1 and TRBJ2-7, is KAGVTQTPRYLIKTRGQQVTLSCSPISGHRSVSWYQQTPGQGLQFLFEYFSETQRNKGNFPGRFSGRQFSNSRSEMNVSTLELGDSALYLCASSCSGIRGNYEQYFGPGTRLTVT.

The chain uses TRBV7-9 and TRBJ2-5, with D possibly TRBD2 on 5 matching bases. The CDR3 sequence is 14 residues long. Germline lookup yields CDR1 SEHNR and CDR2 FQNEAQ (reference sequence). Trimming stripped 3 bases from V and 5 bases from J, with 13 bases between. The CDR3 sequence is CASSLTTARETQYF. The CDR3 coding sequence is TGTGCCAGCAGCTTGACTACCGCGAGGGAGACCCAGTACTTC.

V gene TRBV12-5 combines with J gene TRBJ2-5; tentative D call: TRBD1 (6 bases). V was cut by 2 bases and J by 2 bases, with 15 bases left in between. The length of the CDR3 is 16 residues. Germline V gene data show CDR1 as LGHNT and CDR2 as FRNRAP. The CDR3 nucleotides are TGTGCTAGTGGTTTGCTTCAGGACAGCCCACAAGAGACCCAGTACTTC. Amino acid sequence: CASGLLQDSPQETQYF.

This chain connects TRBV5-1 to TRBJ2-5, with 8 bases identical to TRBD2. This CDR3 region has 15 residues. The ends lost 1 base at V and 2 bases at J; junction bases unmatched: 4. Per germline, CDR1 SGHRS and CDR2 YFSETQ. As DNA, the CDR3 is TGCGCCAGCAGCTTGAGGGCGGGGGGACAAGAGACCCAGTACTTC. Translated: CASSLRAGGQETQYF.

The sample holds a few counts of this clone. Other DNA sequences within the sample encode an identical CDR3. The rearrangement links TRBV27 to TRBJ2-7; D is uncertain. The CDR3 length is 12 residues. Germline V gives CDR1 MNHEY, CDR2 SMNVEV (reference sequence). With 4 bases removed from V and 0 bases from J, the gap between germline ends came to 4 bases. DNA for the CDR3: TGTGCCAGCAGTTCGAGCTCCTACGAGCAGTACTTC. It specifies CASSSSSYEQYF.

The V call is TRBV2, the J call TRBJ1-2, with TRBD1 matching over 8 bases. Germline CDR1 and CDR2: SNHLY and FYNNEI. J gave up 5 bases and V 11 bases, and 13 bases lay outside the gene matches. The CDR3 is 14 amino acids. The CDR3 region has the DNA TGTGCCCCTACCACGGGTCGGGACAGGTATGGCTACACCTTC. As protein: CAPTTGRDRYGYTF.

The J gene is TRBJ2-1, the V gene TRBV6-5; 8 bases are a match to TRBD2. This CDR3 region has 15 residues. Germline V CDR1 and CDR2: MNHEY, SVGAGI. The ends lost 2 bases at V and 9 bases at J; junction bases unmatched: 9. The CDR3 nucleotides are TGTGCCAGCAGTTACGGGCGGGGGGAATCGAGTGAGCAGTTCTTC. This codes for CASSYGRGESSEQFF.

The chain uses TRBV14 and TRBJ2-4, with D possibly matching TRBD1 (6 bases). The CDR3 spans 19 residues. The V and J ends lost 4 bases and 0 bases respectively, with 22 bases between them. Per germline, CDR1 SGHDN and CDR2 FVKESK. The CDR3 region has the DNA TGTGCCAGCAGCCCAAAAACGTCCCCACAGGGTGAAGCCAAAAACATTCAGTACTTC. This translates into CASSPKTSPQGEAKNIQYF.

This sequence joins TRBV4-1 and TRBJ2-3; TRBD2 matches at 10 bases. CDR3 size: 20 residues. V shed 2 bases and J 1 base; nucleotides not matched to a gene: 15. The V gene's germline CDR1 is MGHRA and CDR2 YSYEKL. CDR3 residues: CASSQKNPRGLAEGTDTQYF. The CDR3 DNA follows: TGCGCCAGCAGCCAAAAAAACCCTCGCGGACTAGCGGAGGGCACAGATACGCAGTATTTT.

The V call is TRBV19, the J call TRBJ2-1, with 9 bases matching TRBD2. The germline gives CDR1 LNHDA, CDR2 SQIVND (reference sequence). The V gene end was trimmed by 6 bases and the J gene end by 0 bases; junction bases not matched to a gene: 15. The CDR3 runs to 19 residues. The CDR3 nucleotides read TGTGCCAGTAGCCCGGGGTGGCTAGCGGGACGCGACTCCTACAATGAGCAGTTCTTC. Translation: CASSPGWLAGRDSYNEQFF.

This chain joins TRBV19 and TRBJ2-1; TRBD2 matches at 10 bases. This CDR3 is 15 amino acids long. The ends lost 4 bases at V and 10 bases at J; junction bases unmatched: 10. Germline lookup yields CDR1 LNHDA and CDR2 SQIVND (reference sequence). In nucleotides, the CDR3 is TGTGCCAGTAGTACCCCGGGACTAGCGTTTGGCGAGCAGTTCTTC. The encoded protein is CASSTPGLAFGEQFF.

The rearrangement links TRBV19 to TRBJ2-7; tentative D call: TRBD2 (6 bases). The CDR3 runs 16 residues. V was clipped by 3 bases and J by 4 bases, with 19 bases between them. Per germline, CDR1 LNHDA and CDR2 SQIVND (reference sequence). DNA of the CDR3: TGTGCCAGTAGTATTTCTTTCCTATGGGAGGCGTACGAGCAGTACTTC. Protein sequence: CASSISFLWEAYEQYF.